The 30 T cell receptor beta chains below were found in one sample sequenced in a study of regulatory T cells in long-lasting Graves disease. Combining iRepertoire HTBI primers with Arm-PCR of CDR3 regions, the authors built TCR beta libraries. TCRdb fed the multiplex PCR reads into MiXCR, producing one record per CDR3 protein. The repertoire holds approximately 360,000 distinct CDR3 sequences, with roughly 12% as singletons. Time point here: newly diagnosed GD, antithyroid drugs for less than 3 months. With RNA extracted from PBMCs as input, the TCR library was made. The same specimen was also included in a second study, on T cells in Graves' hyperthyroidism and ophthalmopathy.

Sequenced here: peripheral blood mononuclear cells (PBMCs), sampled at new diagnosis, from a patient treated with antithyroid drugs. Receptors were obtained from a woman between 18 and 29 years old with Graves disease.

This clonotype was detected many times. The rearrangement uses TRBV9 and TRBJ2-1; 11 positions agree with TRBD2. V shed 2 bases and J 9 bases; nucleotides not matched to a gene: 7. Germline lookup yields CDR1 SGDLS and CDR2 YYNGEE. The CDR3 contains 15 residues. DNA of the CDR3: TGTGCCAGCAGCGTCAGTAGCGGGAGGGCCGGTGAGCAGTTCTTC. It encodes CASSVSSGRAGEQFF.

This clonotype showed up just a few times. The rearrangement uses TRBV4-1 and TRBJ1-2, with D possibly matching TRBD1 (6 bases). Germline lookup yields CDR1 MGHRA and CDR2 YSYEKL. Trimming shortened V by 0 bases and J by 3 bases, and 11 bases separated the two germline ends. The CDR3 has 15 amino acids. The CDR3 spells CASSQETGYYYGYTF. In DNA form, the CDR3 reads TGCGCCAGCAGCCAAGAAACAGGGTACTACTATGGCTACACCTTC.

CDR3 bases: TGTGCCAGCAGTTACGACAGGCGAAGTTACACCGGGGAGCTGTTTTTT. Translation: CASSYDRRSYTGELFF. This sequence joins TRBV6-2 or TRBV6-3 and TRBJ2-2; possibly TRBD1 for D (6 bases). Per germline, CDR1 MNHEY and CDR2 SVGEGT. The CDR3 sequence is 16 residues long. V was pared by 2 bases and J by 3 bases, with 13 bases between.

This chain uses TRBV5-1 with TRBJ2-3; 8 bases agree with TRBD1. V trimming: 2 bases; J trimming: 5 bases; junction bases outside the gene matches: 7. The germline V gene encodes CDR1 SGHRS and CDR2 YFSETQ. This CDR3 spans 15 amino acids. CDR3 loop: CASSFQGAQGDTQYF. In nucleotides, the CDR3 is TGCGCCAGCAGCTTTCAGGGGGCGCAAGGAGATACGCAGTATTTT.

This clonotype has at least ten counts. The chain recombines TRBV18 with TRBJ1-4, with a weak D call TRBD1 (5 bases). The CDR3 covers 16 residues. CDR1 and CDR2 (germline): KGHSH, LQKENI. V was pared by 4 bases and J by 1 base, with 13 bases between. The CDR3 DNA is TGTGCCAGCTCACTAACGACGGGGCTAACTAATGAAAAACTGTTTTTT. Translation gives CASSLTTGLTNEKLFF. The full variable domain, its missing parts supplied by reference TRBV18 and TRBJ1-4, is NAGVMQNPRHLVRRRGQEARLRCSPMKGHSHVYWYRQLPEEGLKFMVYLQKENIIDESGMPKERFSAEFPKEGPSILRIQQVVRGDSAAYFCASSLTTGLTNEKLFFGSGTQLSVL.

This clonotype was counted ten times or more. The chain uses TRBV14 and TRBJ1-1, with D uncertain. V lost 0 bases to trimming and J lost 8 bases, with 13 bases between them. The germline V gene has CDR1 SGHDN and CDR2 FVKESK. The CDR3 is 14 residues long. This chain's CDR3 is CASSQDPRRTEAFF. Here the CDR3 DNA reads TGTGCCAGCAGCCAAGATCCCCGGCGTACGGAAGCTTTCTTT.

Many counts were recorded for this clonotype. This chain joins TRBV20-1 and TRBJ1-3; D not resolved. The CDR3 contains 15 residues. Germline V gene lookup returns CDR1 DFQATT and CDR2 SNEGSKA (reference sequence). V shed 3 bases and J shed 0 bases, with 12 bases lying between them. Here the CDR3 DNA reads TGCAGTGCTAGTCCCATAGTAAGCTCTGGAAACACCATATATTTT. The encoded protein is CSASPIVSSGNTIYF.

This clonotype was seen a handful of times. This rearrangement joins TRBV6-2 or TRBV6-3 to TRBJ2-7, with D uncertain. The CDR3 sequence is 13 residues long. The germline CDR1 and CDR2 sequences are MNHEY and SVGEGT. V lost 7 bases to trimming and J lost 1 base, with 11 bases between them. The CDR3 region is CASMSSGSYEQYV. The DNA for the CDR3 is TGTGCCAGCATGAGTTCGGGTTCCTACGAGCAGTACGTC.

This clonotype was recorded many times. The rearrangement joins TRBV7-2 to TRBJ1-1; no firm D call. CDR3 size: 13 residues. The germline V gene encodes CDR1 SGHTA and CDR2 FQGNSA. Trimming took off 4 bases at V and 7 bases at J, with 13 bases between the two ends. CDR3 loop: CASSYSFSSEAFF. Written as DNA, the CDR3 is TGTGCCAGCAGCTACTCCTTCTCCAGTGAAGCTTTCTTT.

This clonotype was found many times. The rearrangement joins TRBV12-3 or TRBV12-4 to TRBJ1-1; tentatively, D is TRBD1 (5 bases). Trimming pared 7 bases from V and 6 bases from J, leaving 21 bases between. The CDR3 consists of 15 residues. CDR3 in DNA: TGTGCCAGCACCCGACCTATCTGGGGGGTCTCTGAAGCTTTCTTT. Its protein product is CASTRPIWGVSEAFF.

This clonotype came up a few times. CDR3 sequence: CASSYGPEYEQYF. CDR3 DNA sequence: TGTGCCAGCAGTTATGGCCCGGAATACGAGCAGTACTTC. The rearrangement joins TRBV6-5 to TRBJ2-7, with D uncertain. V was shortened by 3 bases and J by 4 bases, with 10 bases between the two germline ends. The length of the CDR3 is 13 residues. Germline V CDR1 and CDR2: MNHEY, SVGAGI.

The CDR3 DNA sequence: TGTGCCAGCTCACCCCTACATAGCTCTGGAAACACCATATATTTT. It specifies CASSPLHSSGNTIYF. The chain carries TRBV18 and TRBJ1-3; no clear D gene. Trimming took 3 bases from V and 0 from J, leaving 9 bases between them. The CDR3 spans 15 residues. Germline V gene sequence: CDR1 KGHSH, CDR2 LQKENI.

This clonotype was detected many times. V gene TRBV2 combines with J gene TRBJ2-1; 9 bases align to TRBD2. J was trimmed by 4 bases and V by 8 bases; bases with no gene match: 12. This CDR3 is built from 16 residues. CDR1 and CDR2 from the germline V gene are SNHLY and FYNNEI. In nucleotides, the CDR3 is TGTGCCAGCTCCCACCCAAGCGGGAGGTCGTACAATGAGCAGTTCTTC. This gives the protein CASSHPSGRSYNEQFF.

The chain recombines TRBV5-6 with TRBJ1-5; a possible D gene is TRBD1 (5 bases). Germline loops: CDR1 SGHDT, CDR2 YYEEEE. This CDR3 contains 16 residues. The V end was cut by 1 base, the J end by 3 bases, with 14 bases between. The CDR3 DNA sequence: TGTGCCAGCAGCTTGAGGGGTGGGACCGTCAATCAGCCCCAGCATTTT. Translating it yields CASSLRGGTVNQPQHF.

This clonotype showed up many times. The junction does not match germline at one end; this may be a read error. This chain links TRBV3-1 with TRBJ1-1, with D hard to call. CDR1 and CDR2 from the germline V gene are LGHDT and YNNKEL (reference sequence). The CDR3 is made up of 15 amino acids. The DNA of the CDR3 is TGTGCCAGCAGCGAAGATCCGGGTGAGACCGCTGAAGCTTTCTTT. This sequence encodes CASSEDPGETAEAFF.

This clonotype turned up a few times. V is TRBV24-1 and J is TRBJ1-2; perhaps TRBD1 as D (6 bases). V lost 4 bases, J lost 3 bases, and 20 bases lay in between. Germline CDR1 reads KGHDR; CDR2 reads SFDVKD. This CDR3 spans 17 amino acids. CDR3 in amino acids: CATSEEQYRERDYGYTF. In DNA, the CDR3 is TGTGCCACCAGTGAAGAACAATACAGGGAACGGGACTATGGCTACACCTTC.

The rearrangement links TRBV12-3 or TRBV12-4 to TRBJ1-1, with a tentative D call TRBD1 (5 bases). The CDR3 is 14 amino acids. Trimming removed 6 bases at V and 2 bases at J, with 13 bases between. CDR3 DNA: TGTGCCAGCAGCCCCGGGGGGATTAACACTGAAGCTTTCTTT. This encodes CASSPGGINTEAFF.

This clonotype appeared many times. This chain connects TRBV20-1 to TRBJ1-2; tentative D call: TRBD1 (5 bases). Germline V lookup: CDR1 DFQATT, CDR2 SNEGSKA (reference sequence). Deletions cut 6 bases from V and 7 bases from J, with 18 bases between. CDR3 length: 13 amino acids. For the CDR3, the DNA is TGCAGTGCCATTCCAAAAGGGGAGGTTGGCTACACCTTC. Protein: CSAIPKGEVGYTF.

This CDR3 reads CASRERMGGELFF. CDR3 bases: TGTGCCAGCAGAGAAAGGATGGGCGGGGAGCTGTTTTTT. J is TRBJ2-2 and V is TRBV7-2, with unresolved D. V dropped 6 bases and J dropped 7 bases, with 12 bases sitting between them. The germline V gene encodes CDR1 SGHTA and CDR2 FQGNSA. The length of the CDR3 is 13 residues.

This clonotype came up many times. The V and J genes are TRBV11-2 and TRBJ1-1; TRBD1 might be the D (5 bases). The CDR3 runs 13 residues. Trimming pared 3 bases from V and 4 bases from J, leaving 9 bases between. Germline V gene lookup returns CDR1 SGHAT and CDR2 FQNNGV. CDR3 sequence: CASSLGQGTEAFF. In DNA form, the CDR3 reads TGTGCCAGCAGCTTGGGGCAGGGCACTGAAGCTTTCTTT.

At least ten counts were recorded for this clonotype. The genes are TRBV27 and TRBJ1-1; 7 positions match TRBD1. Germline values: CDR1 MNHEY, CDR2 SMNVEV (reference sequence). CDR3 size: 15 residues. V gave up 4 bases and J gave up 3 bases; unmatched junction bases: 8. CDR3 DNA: TGTGCCAGCAGTTGGGCAGGGGGTTTGTACACTGAAGCTTTCTTT. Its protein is CASSWAGGLYTEAFF.

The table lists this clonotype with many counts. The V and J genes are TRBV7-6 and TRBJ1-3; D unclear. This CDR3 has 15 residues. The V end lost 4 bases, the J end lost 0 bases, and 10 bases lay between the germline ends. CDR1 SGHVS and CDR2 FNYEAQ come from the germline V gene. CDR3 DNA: TGTGCCAGCAGCTCCCTACTGGGCTCTGGAAACACCATATATTTT. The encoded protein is CASSSLLGSGNTIYF.

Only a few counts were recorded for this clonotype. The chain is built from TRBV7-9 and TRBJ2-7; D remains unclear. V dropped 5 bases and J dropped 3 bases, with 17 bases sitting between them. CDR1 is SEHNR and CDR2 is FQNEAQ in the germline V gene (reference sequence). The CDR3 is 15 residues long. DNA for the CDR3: TGTGCCAGCAGCCACCTAATGGGTATCGGCTACGAGCAGTACTTC. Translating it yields CASSHLMGIGYEQYF.

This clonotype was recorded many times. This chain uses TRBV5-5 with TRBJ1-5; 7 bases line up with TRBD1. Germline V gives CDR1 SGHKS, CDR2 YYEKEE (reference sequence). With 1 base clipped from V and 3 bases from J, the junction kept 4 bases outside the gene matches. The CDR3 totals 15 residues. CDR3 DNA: TGTGCCAGCAGCTTGTCGGGACAGAACAATCAGCCCCAGCATTTT. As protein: CASSLSGQNNQPQHF. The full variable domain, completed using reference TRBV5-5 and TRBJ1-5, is DAGVTQSPTHLIKTRGQQVTLRCSPISGHKSVSWYQQVLGQGPQFIFQYYEKEERGRGNFPDRFSARQFPNYSSELNVNALLLGDSALYLCASSLSGQNNQPQHFGDGTRLSIL.

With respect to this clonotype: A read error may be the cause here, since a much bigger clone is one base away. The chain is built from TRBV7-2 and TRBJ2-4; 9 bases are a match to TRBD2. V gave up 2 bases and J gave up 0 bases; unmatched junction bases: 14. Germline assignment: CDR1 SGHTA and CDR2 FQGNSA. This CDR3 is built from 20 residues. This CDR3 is CASSLIEAGGNWRAKNIQYF. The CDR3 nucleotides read TGTGCCAGCAGCTTAATCGAAGCGGGAGGAAATTGGAGAGCCAAAAACATTCAGTACTTC.

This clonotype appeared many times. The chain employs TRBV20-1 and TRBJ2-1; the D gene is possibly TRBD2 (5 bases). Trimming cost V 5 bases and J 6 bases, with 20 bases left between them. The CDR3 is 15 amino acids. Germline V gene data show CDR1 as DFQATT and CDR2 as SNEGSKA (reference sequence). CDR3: CSAPGSRRVSNEQFF. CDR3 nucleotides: TGCAGTGCTCCGGGGAGCCGCCGAGTAAGCAATGAGCAGTTCTTC.

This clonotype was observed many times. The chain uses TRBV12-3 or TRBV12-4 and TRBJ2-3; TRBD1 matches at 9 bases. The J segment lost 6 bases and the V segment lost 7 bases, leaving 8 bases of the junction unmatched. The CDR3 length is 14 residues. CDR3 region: CASTPGQGWDTQYF. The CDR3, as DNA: TGTGCCAGCACCCCAGGACAGGGGTGGGATACGCAGTATTTT.

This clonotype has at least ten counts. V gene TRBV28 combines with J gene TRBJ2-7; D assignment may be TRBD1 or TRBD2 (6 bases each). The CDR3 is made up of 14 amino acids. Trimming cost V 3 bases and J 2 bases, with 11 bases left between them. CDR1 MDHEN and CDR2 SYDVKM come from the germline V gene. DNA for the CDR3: TGTGCCAGCAGTTTGGGGGGCGACGCCTACGAGCAGTACTTC. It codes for CASSLGGDAYEQYF.

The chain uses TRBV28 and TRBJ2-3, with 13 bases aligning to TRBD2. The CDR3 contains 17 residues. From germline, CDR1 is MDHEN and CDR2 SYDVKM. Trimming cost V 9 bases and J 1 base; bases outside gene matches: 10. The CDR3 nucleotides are TGTGCCAGTGGACTAGCGGGGGACGTTGTTGGCACAGATACGCAGTATTTT. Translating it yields CASGLAGDVVGTDTQYF.

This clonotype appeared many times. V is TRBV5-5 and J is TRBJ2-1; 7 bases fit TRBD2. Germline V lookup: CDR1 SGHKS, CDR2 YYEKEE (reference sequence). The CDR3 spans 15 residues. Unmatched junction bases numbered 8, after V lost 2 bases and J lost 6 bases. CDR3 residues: CASSFETSPFNEQFF. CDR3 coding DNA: TGTGCCAGCAGCTTCGAGACTAGCCCTTTCAATGAGCAGTTCTTC.